This T cell receptor (beta chain) was documented in a study of blood T cells in healthy people across ages. Study results and caveats: When one million T cells were used, diversity estimates were thought to be underestimates.

Every donor provided approximately 9.2 milliliters of peripheral blood. Total RNA, at least 5.5 micrograms per sample, was extracted from PBMCs. This clonotype was counted at least ten times. Its antigen remains unidentified. Then a second PCR, running roughly 7 to 11 cycles, was carried out with a sample-barcoded 5' primer and a J-beta primer mix. Each cDNA molecule, via a template-switch adaptor with 12 random nucleotides, was tagged. In TCRdb, the 5' RACE reads were re-called with MiXCR into one record per CDR3 protein. The sample carries hundreds of thousands of distinct CDR3 sequences, less than 35% recorded once. Trimming shortened V by 4 bases and J by 4 bases, and 10 bases separated the two germline ends. CDR1 and CDR2 (germline): DFQATT, SNEGSKA (reference sequence). There are 12 residues in the CDR3.

The sample was blood. The sequence came from a woman over 75 in good health. The V call is TRBV20-1, the J call TRBJ1-1; a possible D gene is TRBD1 (6 bases). This chain's CDR3 is CSANRASTEAFF. The DNA for the CDR3 is TGCAGTGCTAACAGGGCGAGCACTGAAGCTTTCTTT.